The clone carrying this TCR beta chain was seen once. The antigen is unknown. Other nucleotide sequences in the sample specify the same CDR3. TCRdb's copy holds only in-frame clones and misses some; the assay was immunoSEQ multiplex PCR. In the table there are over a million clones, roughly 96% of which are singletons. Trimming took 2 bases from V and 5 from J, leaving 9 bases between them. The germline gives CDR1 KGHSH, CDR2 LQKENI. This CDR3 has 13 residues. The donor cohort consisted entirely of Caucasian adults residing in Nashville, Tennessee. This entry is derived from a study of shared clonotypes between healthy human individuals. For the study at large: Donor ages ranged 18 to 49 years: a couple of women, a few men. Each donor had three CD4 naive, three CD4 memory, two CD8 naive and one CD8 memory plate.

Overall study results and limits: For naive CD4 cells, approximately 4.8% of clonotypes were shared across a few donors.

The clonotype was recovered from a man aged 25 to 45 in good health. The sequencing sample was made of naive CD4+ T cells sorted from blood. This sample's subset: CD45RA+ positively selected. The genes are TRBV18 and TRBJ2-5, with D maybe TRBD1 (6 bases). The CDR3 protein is CASSPAGGETQYF. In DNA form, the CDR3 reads TGTGCCAGCTCACCAGCTGGGGGCGAGACCCAGTACTTC.